These T cell receptor beta chains were read from a single sample in a study of T cell changes during pregnancy in multiple sclerosis. Data came from immunoSEQ multiplex PCR; TCRdb stores just in-frame clones and leaves some out. Among 55,000 to 65,000 clones listed, more than 80% were seen once. The sample consisted of peripheral blood, taken in the first trimester of pregnancy. The source of these receptors is a female donor in good health, enrolled as a control in a pregnancy study. Each CDR3 is given with its conserved first and last residue. Each record gives: V gene, J gene, CDR3 length, D gene, CDR3 DNA, CDR3 protein. D genes are given only for firm matches.

>TRBV5-1|TRBJ1-1|16|TRBD1
TGCGCCAGCAGCCGGAATACAGGGGCCCAGAACACTGAAGCTTTCTTT
CASSRNTGAQNTEAFF
>TRBV19|TRBJ1-6|16|NA
TGTGCCAGTAGTACTGACACCGGGACTAAGAATTCACCCCTCCACTTT
CASSTDTGTKNSPLHF
>TRBV2|TRBJ2-7|15|NA
TGTGCCAGCAAAATGGCTACAGGGCTGACCTACGAGCAGTACTTC
CASKMATGLTYEQYF
>TRBV2|TRBJ1-5|16|NA
TGTGCCAGCAGCGTAATACAGGGTGTGGGCAATCAGCCCCAGCATTTT
CASSVIQGVGNQPQHF
>TRBV9|TRBJ2-2|17|NA
TGTGCCAGCAGCGTAGATTGGACAGATTCTAACACCGGGGAGCTGTTTTTT
CASSVDWTDSNTGELFF
>TRBV4-3|TRBJ2-3|16|TRBD1
TGCGCCAGCAGCCAAGGAGGGGGCCCCCACACAGATACGCAGTATTTT
CASSQGGGPHTDTQYF
>TRBV5-4|TRBJ2-1|16|NA
TGTGCCAGCAGCTTAGGTTCGGGGGGCCCTTGGAATGAGCAGTTCTTC
CASSLGSGGPWNEQFF
>TRBV7-2|TRBJ1-1|15|NA
TGTGCCAGCAGCTTATCCGGTTTGTCTGACACTGAAGCTTTCTTT
CASSLSGLSDTEAFF
>TRBV15|TRBJ1-1|16|TRBD1
TGTGCCACCAGCAGAGATGGGACAGGGGTTAACACTGAAGCTTTCTTT
CATSRDGTGVNTEAFF
>TRBV4-1|TRBJ2-5|17|TRBD2
TGCGCCAGCAGCCAAGAACTCGCGACTAGCTACGGGGAGACCCAGTACTTC
CASSQELATSYGETQYF
>TRBV7-9|TRBJ1-4|15|TRBD1
TGTGCCAGCAGCCCAGGTGGGACAGGATCCGAAAAACTGTTTTTT
CASSPGGTGSEKLFF
>TRBV4-3|TRBJ2-1|18|NA
TGCGCCAGCAGCCAAGATGGAGGATTGGAGGGATATGGCAATGAGCAGTTCTTC
CASSQDGGLEGYGNEQFF
>TRBV7-2|TRBJ1-2|15|TRBD1
TGTGCCAGCAGCAACCGAGTACAGGGGAACTATGGCTACACCTTC
CASSNRVQGNYGYTF
>TRBV5-4|TRBJ1-1|16|NA
TGTGCCAGCAGCCCCCCCAAGGGCGGCAGGGACCGGGAGGCTTTCTTT
CASSPPKGGRDREAFF
>TRBV7-9|TRBJ1-4|18|NA
TGTGCCAGCAGCTTAGGGAGCGGACGGATTGCAACTAATGAAAAACTGTTTTTT
CASSLGSGRIATNEKLFF
>TRBV6-4|TRBJ2-7|14|NA
TGTGCCAGCACTCCCCGGGTTACCTTCCACGAGCAGTACTTC
CASTPRVTFHEQYF
>TRBV25-1|TRBJ1-2|13|NA
TGTGCCAGCAGTGCAGTGGCCAACTATGGCTACACCTTC
CASSAVANYGYTF